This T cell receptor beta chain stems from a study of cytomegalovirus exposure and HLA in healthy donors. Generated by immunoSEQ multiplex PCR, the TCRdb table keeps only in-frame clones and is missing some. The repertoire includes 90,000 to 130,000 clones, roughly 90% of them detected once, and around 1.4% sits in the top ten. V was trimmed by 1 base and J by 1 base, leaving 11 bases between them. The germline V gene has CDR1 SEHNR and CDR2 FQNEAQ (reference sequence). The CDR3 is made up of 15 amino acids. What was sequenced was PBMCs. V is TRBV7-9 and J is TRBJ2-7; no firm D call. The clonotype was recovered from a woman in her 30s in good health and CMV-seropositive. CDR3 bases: TGTGCCAGCAGCTTAGGTCGACATGGTTCCTACGAGCAGTACTTC. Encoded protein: CASSLGRHGSYEQYF.